Below, 31 T cell receptor beta chains from the same sample are listed, as sequenced in a study of T cells in Graves' hyperthyroidism and ophthalmopathy. RNA transcripts provided the source from which TCR beta CDR3 regions were amplified. The TCR CDR3 was amplified in a first-round RT-PCR using the HTBI primer set. One entry per CDR3 protein results from TCRdb running MiXCR on the multiplex PCR reads. The repertoire holds fewer than 400,000 distinct CDR3 sequences, with around 15% as singletons. Sequencing was carried out using blood. Receptors originate from a man aged 45-60 years with Graves' ophthalmopathy.

This clonotype showed up many times. The V and J genes are TRBV12-3 or TRBV12-4 and TRBJ2-7; 8 bases agree with TRBD1. This CDR3 spans 15 amino acids. With V trimmed by 5 bases and J by 4 bases, 10 bases remained unmatched. CDR3 sequence: CASSPTGAKSYEQYF. For the CDR3, the DNA is TGTGCCAGCAGTCCGACAGGGGCCAAAAGTTACGAGCAGTACTTC.

Comment on this clonotype: This may be a read error: a much more frequent sequence differs by one nucleotide. This chain joins TRBV5-1 and TRBJ2-1; 7 bases map to TRBD1. This CDR3 comprises 16 residues. CDR1 is SGHRS, CDR2 YFSETQ, per germline. With V trimmed by 0 bases and J by 5 bases, 8 bases remained unmatched. The CDR3 reads CASSLAGGPGNNEQFF. The CDR3 DNA reads TGCGCCAGCAGCTTGGCAGGGGGACCAGGCAACAATGAGCAGTTCTTC.

This clonotype was counted many times. The V gene is TRBV28, the J gene TRBJ2-7, with TRBD1 matching 9 bases. The germline gives CDR1 MDHEN, CDR2 SYDVKM. This CDR3 is 14 amino acids long. The V gene end was trimmed by 5 bases and the J gene end by 4 bases; junction bases not matched to a gene: 6. This CDR3 reads CASSPGDRAYEQYF. Here the CDR3 DNA reads TGTGCCAGCAGTCCTGGGGACAGGGCGTACGAGCAGTACTTC.

This clonotype appeared many times. V and J are TRBV20-1 and TRBJ2-3; 10 bases align to TRBD1. Losses at the gene ends were 6 bases for V and 4 bases for J; bases not matched to a gene: 13. Germline lookup yields CDR1 DFQATT and CDR2 SNEGSKA (reference sequence). The CDR3 has 16 amino acids. The chain's CDR3 is CSAQMTGGGMADTQYF. CDR3 nucleotide sequence: TGCAGTGCCCAAATGACAGGGGGCGGGATGGCAGATACGCAGTATTTT.

This clonotype was seen at least ten times. The chain is built from TRBV7-8 and TRBJ2-1; D is ambiguous. Trimming removed 6 bases from V and 5 bases from J, with 14 bases in between. CDR3 length equals 14 residues. Germline loops: CDR1 SGHVS, CDR2 FQNEAQ. The CDR3 nucleotides read TGTGCCAGCAGGTCCATGGGAATCCACAATGAGCAGTTCTTC. It specifies CASRSMGIHNEQFF.

The chain links TRBV16 to TRBJ1-1; D is possibly TRBD1 (5 bases). V dropped 4 bases and J dropped 1 base, with 13 bases sitting between them. The CDR3 covers 15 residues. Per germline, CDR1 KGHSY and CDR2 FQNENV. The CDR3 loop is CASSLVEGRNTEAFF. The CDR3 nucleotides are TGTGCCAGCAGCCTCGTGGAGGGGCGGAACACTGAAGCTTTCTTT.

This clonotype was counted ten times or more. The genes are TRBV12-3 or TRBV12-4 and TRBJ1-1, with unresolved D. The length of the CDR3 is 13 residues. V was trimmed by 8 bases and J by 3 bases, leaving 13 bases between them. CDR3 region: CASGRRGDTEAFF. CDR3 DNA sequence: TGTGCCAGCGGGCGGAGAGGCGACACTGAAGCTTTCTTT.

This chain joins TRBV7-9 and TRBJ2-7, with D tentatively TRBD1 or TRBD2 (5 bases each). V lost 5 bases and J lost 4, with 18 bases in between. CDR1 SEHNR and CDR2 FQNEAQ come from the germline V gene (reference sequence). The CDR3 has 15 residues. This CDR3 is CASSPAGTNRYEQYF. CDR3 nucleotides: TGTGCCAGCAGCCCCGCTGGGACGAACCGATACGAGCAGTACTTC.

This clonotype was recorded many times. The chain recombines TRBV7-9 with TRBJ1-2; TRBD1 aligns across 11 bases. The CDR3 covers 15 residues. Germline CDR1 reads SEHNR; CDR2 reads FQNEAQ (reference sequence). V lost 5 bases, J lost 6 bases, and 8 bases stayed unmatched. CDR3 bases: TGTGCCAGCAGCACAAACCGGGACAGGGGGGATGGCTACACCTTC. Translated, it gives CASSTNRDRGDGYTF. Based on the CDR3 plus reference TRBV7-9 and TRBJ1-2, the full variable domain is DTGVSQNPRHKITKRGQNVTFRCDPISEHNRLYWYRQTLGQGPEFLTYFQNEAQLEKSRLLSDRFSAERPKGSFSTLEIQRTEQGDSAMYLCASSTNRDRGDGYTFGSGTRLTVV.

This clonotype was counted at least ten times. The chain combines TRBV2 with TRBJ2-1; maybe TRBD2 (6 bases). V was clipped by 4 bases and J by 8 bases, with 12 bases between them. CDR1 and CDR2 (germline): SNHLY, FYNNEI. The CDR3 loop spans 13 amino acids. The CDR3 sequence: CASSGSGGDEQFF. The CDR3 nucleotides read TGTGCCAGCAGTGGGTCAGGCGGGGATGAGCAGTTCTTC.

This chain uses TRBV10-3 with TRBJ1-6, with D uncertain. From germline, CDR1 is ENHRY and CDR2 SYGVKD. The CDR3 has 15 residues. Trimming removed 3 bases from V and 10 bases from J, with 16 bases in between. The CDR3 nucleotides are TGTGCCATCAGTGATCCCCCTACAAACACATCACCCCTCCACTTT. Its protein is CAISDPPTNTSPLHF.

The chain uses TRBV29-1 and TRBJ2-3; possible D gene TRBD2, 5 bases. Trimming pared 1 base from V and 11 bases from J, leaving 16 bases between. Germline CDR1 reads SQVTM; CDR2 reads ANQGSEA. This CDR3 has 13 residues. DNA for the CDR3: TGCAGCGTTGAAGGCGAGACGGGATGGGGGCAGTATTTT. Amino acids: CSVEGETGWGQYF.

The table lists this clonotype with a few counts. This sequence joins TRBV2 and TRBJ2-2; TRBD2 agrees at 10 bases. Germline V gene lookup returns CDR1 SNHLY and CDR2 FYNNEI. The CDR3 spans 16 residues. V shed 3 bases, J shed 8 bases, and the junction held 9 bases outside the gene matches. The DNA for the CDR3 is TGTGCCAGCAGTGATGGACTAGCGGAGGGGGGGGGGGAGCTGTTTTTT. It specifies CASSDGLAEGGGELFF.

This clonotype was recorded many times. The genes are TRBV6-1 and TRBJ2-7, with 7 bases fitting TRBD2. The CDR3 is 14 amino acids. The junction had 3 bases not matched to a gene; V was cut back by 1 base and J by 3 bases. Germline CDR1 MNHNS, CDR2 SASEGT. This CDR3 is CASSEGASGYEQYF. The DNA for the CDR3 is TGTGCCAGCAGTGAAGGTGCTAGCGGCTACGAGCAGTACTTC.

This clonotype has more than one count but fewer than ten. The chain recombines TRBV20-1 with TRBJ1-1; possibly TRBD1 for D (5 bases). The germline gives CDR1 DFQATT, CDR2 SNEGSKA (reference sequence). The V and J ends lost 5 bases and 3 bases respectively, with 13 bases between them. This CDR3 comprises 13 residues. The DNA for the CDR3 is TGCAGTGCTTCCGGGGGTTGGGACACTGAAGCTTTCTTT. This encodes CSASGGWDTEAFF.

This sequence joins TRBV10-3 and TRBJ2-7; unclear D gene. Germline V gene lookup returns CDR1 ENHRY and CDR2 SYGVKD. The CDR3 extends over 13 amino acids. V dropped 4 bases and J dropped 0 bases, with 7 bases sitting between them. CDR3 DNA: TGTGCCATCAGTGGACCGCGCTCCTACGAGCAGTACTTC. Its protein product is CAISGPRSYEQYF.

This clonotype was counted ten times or more. CDR3 sequence reads: CASSAIANTGELFF. In DNA form, the CDR3 reads TGTGCCAGCAGTGCGATAGCGAACACCGGGGAGCTGTTTTTT. This chain uses TRBV2 with TRBJ2-2, with D unclear. Deletions cut 4 bases from V and 0 bases from J, with 6 bases between. Germline CDR1 and CDR2: SNHLY and FYNNEI. The CDR3 has 14 amino acids.

In this sample, this clonotype turned up many times. The chain employs TRBV10-3 and TRBJ2-1, with TRBD1 matching over 10 bases. V was pared by 3 bases and J by 9 bases, with 5 bases of the junction left unmatched. Germline loops: CDR1 ENHRY, CDR2 SYGVKD. The CDR3 has 14 residues. For the CDR3, the DNA is TGTGCCATCAGTGACCGGGACAGGGGTTTTGAGCAGTTCTTC. This sequence encodes CAISDRDRGFEQFF.

The rearrangement uses TRBV19 and TRBJ2-6, with D possibly being TRBD1 or TRBD2 (5 bases each). The CDR3 loop spans 17 amino acids. V lost 5 bases and J lost 0, with 14 bases in between. Germline-derived CDR1 and CDR2 are LNHDA and SQIVND (reference sequence). CDR3 region: CASSPPGRSSGANVLTF. The DNA of the CDR3 is TGTGCCAGTAGTCCCCCGGGACGTAGCTCTGGGGCCAACGTCCTGACTTTC.

A note on this clonotype: Given the absence of the conserved phenylalanine or tryptophan at the CDR3 end, a read error is likely. The chain carries TRBV19 and TRBJ2-7; D could derive from TRBD1 or TRBD2 (6 bases each). V lost 5 bases and J 3 bases, leaving 20 bases between the germline ends. Germline assignment: CDR1 LNHDA and CDR2 SQIVND (reference sequence). This CDR3 spans 16 amino acids. CDR3 protein: CASSLSRGGGIYEQYL. DNA for the CDR3: TGTGCCAGTAGTCTCAGCAGGGGCGGAGGGATCTACGAGCAGTACCTC.

This clonotype has ten or more counts. The rearrangement links TRBV7-8 to TRBJ2-1; D remains unclear. The germline CDR1 and CDR2 sequences are SGHVS and FQNEAQ. CDR3 size: 14 residues. Deletions cut 2 bases from V and 0 bases from J, with 5 bases between. CDR3 sequence (DNA): TGTGCCAGCAGCTTACGGGTCTCCTACAATGAGCAGTTCTTC. Translated, it gives CASSLRVSYNEQFF. The variable domain in full, with the rest retrieved from reference TRBV7-8 and TRBJ2-1, is GAGVSQSPRYKVAKRGQDVALRCDPISGHVSLFWYQQALGQGPEFLTYFQNEAQLDKSGLPSDRFFAERPEGSVSTLKIQRTQQEDSAVYLCASSLRVSYNEQFFGPGTRLTVL.

The sample holds a few counts of this clonotype. This could be a read error, since a much larger clone is one nucleotide away. J is TRBJ2-1 and V is TRBV20-1; 12 positions agree with TRBD2. The J call may be wrong; the DNA end is better matched by TRBJ2-7. Germline CDR1 reads DFQATT; CDR2 reads SNEGSKA (reference sequence). This CDR3 is built from 16 residues. The CDR3 reads CSAREVLAGGYSEQYF. The DNA for the CDR3 is TGCAGTGCTAGAGAGGTCCTAGCGGGAGGGTACAGTGAGCAGTACTTC.

This clonotype was recorded at least ten times. The rearrangement links TRBV28 to TRBJ2-7, with D tentatively TRBD1 (6 bases). This CDR3 contains 15 residues. V was clipped by 5 bases and J by 2 bases, with 16 bases between them. Germline V gene lookup returns CDR1 MDHEN and CDR2 SYDVKM. The CDR3 reads CASSPSGHKTYEQYF. In DNA, the CDR3 is TGTGCCAGCAGTCCCTCGGGACACAAGACCTACGAGCAGTACTTC.

The gene calls are TRBV20-1 and TRBJ2-7, with 15 positions matching TRBD2. The CDR3 consists of 15 residues. In germline, CDR1 is DFQATT, CDR2 SNEGSKA (reference sequence). The trim removed 6 bases at V and 6 bases at J, leaving 9 bases unmatched. CDR3 DNA: TGCAGTGCAGCCGGACTAGCGGGAGGGCCAAGCGAGCAGTACTTC. Its protein is CSAAGLAGGPSEQYF.

The V call is TRBV20-1, the J call TRBJ2-6; weak D call: TRBD2 (5 bases). This CDR3 contains 14 residues. V lost 6 bases, J lost 3 bases, and 12 bases lay in between. Germline values: CDR1 DFQATT, CDR2 SNEGSKA (reference sequence). CDR3 bases: TGCAGTGCAAGTTCGGGGTTTGGGGCCAACGTCCTGACTTTC. As protein: CSASSGFGANVLTF.

This clonotype was seen many times. The chain is built from TRBV6-5 and TRBJ1-6, with 8 bases matching TRBD1. The germline gives CDR1 MNHEY, CDR2 SVGAGI. The V segment lost 4 bases and the J segment 6 bases; nucleotides outside the gene matches: 8. The CDR3 totals 16 residues. CDR3 bases: TGTGCCAGCAGTTCCCAGCCGACAGGGGTTAATTCACCCCTCCACTTT. This gives the protein CASSSQPTGVNSPLHF.

This clonotype was counted ten times or more. The chain links TRBV7-9 to TRBJ2-1, with D unclear. Trimming cost V 5 bases and J 4 bases, with 18 bases left between them. Germline V gene lookup returns CDR1 SEHNR and CDR2 FQNEAQ (reference sequence). The CDR3 covers 16 residues. CDR3 sequence reads: CASSPTAYAEYNEQFF. In nucleotides, the CDR3 is TGTGCCAGCAGCCCCACTGCGTATGCTGAATACAATGAGCAGTTCTTC. The whole variable domain, filled in from reference TRBV7-9 and TRBJ2-1, reads DTGVSQNPRHKITKRGQNVTFRCDPISEHNRLYWYRQTLGQGPEFLTYFQNEAQLEKSRLLSDRFSAERPKGSFSTLEIQRTEQGDSAMYLCASSPTAYAEYNEQFFGPGTRLTVL.

This clonotype has just a few counts. The chain combines TRBV5-8 with TRBJ2-5; possible D gene TRBD2, 5 bases. The CDR3 runs 15 residues. The V and J ends lost 4 bases and 4 bases respectively, with 17 bases between them. In germline, CDR1 is SGHTS, CDR2 YDEGEE. As DNA, the CDR3 is TGTGCCAGCAGCCTCTCACAGCGGATGAGAGAGACCCAGTACTTC. Amino acid sequence: CASSLSQRMRETQYF.

This clonotype appeared a few times. The chain carries TRBV30 and TRBJ1-3; D is uncertain. This CDR3 is built from 13 residues. The V gene lost 7 bases and the J gene lost 0 bases, with 10 bases spanning the gap. CDR1 is GTSNPN, CDR2 SVGIG, per germline (reference sequence). Here the CDR3 DNA reads TGTGCCTATGAGCAGAACTCTGGAAACACCATATATTTT. This sequence encodes CAYEQNSGNTIYF.

This rearrangement joins TRBV20-1 to TRBJ2-2; no reliable D call. CDR1 DFQATT and CDR2 SNEGSKA come from the germline V gene (reference sequence). There are 15 residues in the CDR3. V was trimmed by 0 bases and J by 1 base, leaving 9 bases between them. CDR3 loop: CSARDLAENTGELFF. For the CDR3, the DNA is TGCAGTGCTAGAGATTTGGCGGAGAACACCGGGGAGCTGTTTTTT.

In this sample, this clonotype turned up many times. The V call is TRBV6-1, the J call TRBJ2-5; either TRBD1 or TRBD2 may supply D (5 bases each). Germline values: CDR1 MNHNS, CDR2 SASEGT. The V and J ends lost 8 bases and 1 base respectively, with 11 bases between them. This CDR3 has 13 residues. CDR3 sequence reads: CASSGTFQETQYF. CDR3 DNA sequence: TGTGCCAGCTCCGGGACCTTCCAAGAGACCCAGTACTTC.